These 22 T cell receptor beta chains were all obtained from the same sample, sequenced in a study of T cells after somatic rescue of genetic block. Data came from immunoSEQ multiplex PCR; TCRdb stores just in-frame clones and leaves some out. This table has approximately 10,000 clones, over 65% appearing once. Sequencing used peripheral blood mononuclear cells (PBMCs). Every receptor here comes from a boy aged 10-17 years.

The gene calls are TRBV30 and TRBJ1-2, with 7 bases aligning to TRBD1. CDR1 GTSNPN and CDR2 SVGIG come from the germline V gene (reference sequence). With V trimmed by 0 bases and J by 2 bases, 9 bases remained unmatched. The CDR3 is 16 residues long. CDR3 sequence reads: CAWSVQSTGRNYGYTF. The CDR3 nucleotides are TGTGCCTGGAGTGTACAGTCGACAGGGAGGAACTATGGCTACACCTTC.

V and J are TRBV30 and TRBJ2-3; 9 bases are shared with TRBD2. Unmatched junction bases numbered 11, after V lost 2 bases and J lost 5 bases. The CDR3 is made up of 16 amino acids. CDR1 GTSNPN and CDR2 SVGIG come from the germline V gene (reference sequence). For the CDR3, the DNA is TGTGCCTGGAGTTCCCCCCACGCGGGAGGGGTAGATACGCAGTATTTT. As protein: CAWSSPHAGGVDTQYF.

This chain uses TRBV5-6 with TRBJ1-5; weak D call: TRBD1 (6 bases). CDR3 length equals 16 residues. Germline V gene data show CDR1 as SGHDT and CDR2 as YYEEEE. V gave up 4 bases and J gave up 0 bases, with 14 bases separating them. The CDR3 nucleotides are TGTGCCAGCAGCCCTGGGACAACTAATAGCAATCAGCCCCAGCATTTT. This encodes CASSPGTTNSNQPQHF.

The V and J genes are TRBV21-1 and TRBJ1-5. TRBV21-1 constitutes a pseudogene. The CDR3 has 13 amino acids. In DNA, the CDR3 is TGTGCCAGCAGGTATAGGCATCATCAGCCCCAGCATTTT. It specifies CASRYRHHQPQHF.

This clone was found a few times. The V gene is TRBV5-4, the J gene TRBJ2-1; possible D gene TRBD2, 6 bases. The CDR3 consists of 15 residues. The germline gives CDR1 SGHNT, CDR2 YYREEE (reference sequence). The ends were cut back, 0 bases at V and 9 bases at J, with 16 bases in the middle. CDR3 sequence: CASSLALDYVVEQFF. Written as DNA, the CDR3 is TGTGCCAGCAGCTTGGCCCTGGACTACGTGGTTGAGCAGTTCTTC.

The chain combines TRBV7-3 with TRBJ2-1; D gene uncertain. V was trimmed by 0 bases and J by 5 bases, leaving 11 bases between them. CDR1 and CDR2 (germline): SGHTA, FQGTGA. This CDR3 region has 15 residues. The CDR3, as DNA: TGTGCCAGCAGCTTAACAGGTCTAGGCAACAATGAGCAGTTCTTC. Its protein is CASSLTGLGNNEQFF.

The genes are TRBV9 and TRBJ2-1; the match to TRBD1 covers 7 bases. With 3 bases clipped from V and 1 base from J, the junction kept 7 bases outside the gene matches. The CDR3 is made up of 16 amino acids. Germline-derived CDR1 and CDR2 are SGDLS and YYNGEE. The CDR3 bases are TGTGCCAGCAGCGGATATAGGACAGGTTCCTACAATGAGCAGTTCTTC. The encoded protein is CASSGYRTGSYNEQFF. Full variable domain (missing parts from reference TRBV9 and TRBJ2-1): DSGVTQTPKHLITATGQRVTLRCSPRSGDLSVYWYQQSLDQGLQFLIQYYNGEERAKGNILERFSAQQFPDLHSELNLSSLELGDSALYFCASSGYRTGSYNEQFFGPGTRLTVL.

This clone was recorded only once. Written as DNA, the CDR3 is TGTGCCAGCAGTAGACCCCTTTGGAATACGCAGTATTTT. This gives the protein CASSRPLWNTQYF. This chain joins TRBV27 and TRBJ2-3; D unclear. CDR3 length equals 13 residues. Trimming took 5 bases from V and 7 from J, leaving 13 bases between them. In germline, CDR1 is MNHEY, CDR2 SMNVEV (reference sequence).

In DNA, the CDR3 is TGTGCCAGCAGTTACCTGGACAGAAACTATGGCTACACCTTC. Its protein product is CASSYLDRNYGYTF. V usage is TRBV28 and J usage is TRBJ1-2; D perhaps matches TRBD1 (6 bases). The CDR3 loop spans 14 amino acids. V dropped 4 bases and J dropped 2 bases, with 11 bases sitting between them. Germline V gene sequence: CDR1 MDHEN, CDR2 SYDVKM.

The chain couples TRBV18 to TRBJ2-7; TRBD2 is a possible D gene (5 bases). Trimming cost V 1 base and J 2 bases, with 12 bases left between them. Looked up from germline, CDR1 is KGHSH and CDR2 is LQKENI. The CDR3 contains 15 residues. DNA for the CDR3: TGTGCCAGCTCACCACGGCAGGAGGTCACCTACGAGCAGTACTTC. Its protein product is CASSPRQEVTYEQYF.

This chain connects TRBV5-6 to TRBJ1-2; D uncertain. Trimming pared 0 bases from V and 2 bases from J, leaving 8 bases between. CDR3 size: 14 residues. The V gene's germline CDR1 is SGHDT and CDR2 YYEEEE. The CDR3 coding sequence is TGTGCCAGCAGCTTGGCCGCCCCCAACTATGGCTACACCTTC. It encodes CASSLAAPNYGYTF.

In its sample, this clone was seen once. The chain joins TRBV9 to TRBJ1-6, with TRBD1 identical over 8 bases. Germline CDR1 reads SGDLS; CDR2 reads YYNGEE. The length of the CDR3 is 15 residues. Trimming removed 5 bases from V and 5 bases from J; junction bases left unmatched: 6. The CDR3 reads CASRRQGTDNSPLHF. CDR3 nucleotide sequence: TGTGCCAGCAGACGACAGGGGACGGATAATTCACCCCTCCACTTT.

This chain links TRBV6-1 with TRBJ2-3, with D possibly TRBD1 on 5 matching bases. Germline-derived CDR1 and CDR2 are MNHNS and SASEGT. CDR3 length equals 14 residues. V shed 2 bases and J shed 2 bases, with 8 bases lying between them. The CDR3 region has the DNA TGTGCCAGCAGTGAAACCAGGGTCACAGATACGCAGTATTTT. Translation: CASSETRVTDTQYF.

The genes are TRBV9 and TRBJ2-6; 11 nucleotides line up with TRBD2. J was trimmed by 0 bases and V by 4 bases; bases with no gene match: 6. CDR1 SGDLS and CDR2 YYNGEE come from the germline V gene. CDR3 size: 18 residues. Written as DNA, the CDR3 is TGTGCCAGCAGCATCGGACTAGCGGGCTACTCTGGGGCCAACGTCCTGACTTTC. Protein sequence: CASSIGLAGYSGANVLTF.

This clone was observed a few times. V gene TRBV18 combines with J gene TRBJ2-5; D might be TRBD1 (5 bases). Trimming pared 6 bases from V and 1 base from J, leaving 9 bases between. Germline V gene data show CDR1 as KGHSH and CDR2 as LQKENI. This CDR3 is built from 13 residues. The CDR3, as DNA: TGTGCCAGCTCTTCACAGGTCCAAGAGACCCAGTACTTC. Encoded protein: CASSSQVQETQYF.

This clone is large (0.1 to 1%) by share. The rearrangement uses TRBV10-2 and TRBJ1-2, with 7 bases that match TRBD1. This CDR3 contains 13 residues. Germline CDR1 reads WSHSY; CDR2 reads SAAADI. J lost 7 bases, V lost 2 bases, and 4 bases had no gene match. CDR3 protein: CASSEPGGSGYTF. The CDR3 coding sequence is TGCGCCAGCAGTGAGCCAGGGGGTTCTGGCTACACCTTC.

This clone has a handful of counts. The chain has TRBV6-6 and TRBJ2-7; the match to TRBD1 covers 7 bases. The CDR3 spans 15 residues. CDR1 is MNHNY, CDR2 SVGAGI, per germline (reference sequence). V lost 6 bases, J lost 2 bases, and 10 bases stayed unmatched. CDR3 nucleotide sequence: TGTGCCAGCAGCTCCCCGGGACAGCACGCCTACGAGCAGTACTTC. This codes for CASSSPGQHAYEQYF.

V gene TRBV6-1 combines with J gene TRBJ2-5; tentative D call: TRBD2 (5 bases). Trimming pared 2 bases from V and 5 bases from J, leaving 12 bases between. The CDR3 runs 14 residues. Per the germline V gene, CDR1 is MNHNS and CDR2 is SASEGT. The CDR3 here is CASSEFTRGETQYF. The CDR3 bases are TGTGCCAGCAGTGAATTTACTAGAGGGGAGACCCAGTACTTC.

The genes are TRBV27 and TRBJ1-4; a weak D match, TRBD1 (5 bases). Looked up from germline, CDR1 is MNHEY and CDR2 is SMNVEV (reference sequence). This CDR3 has 12 amino acids. Deletions cut 6 bases from V and 5 bases from J, with 7 bases between. The CDR3 DNA reads TGTGCCAGCAGACGGGGGAATGAAAAACTGTTTTTT. Protein sequence: CASRRGNEKLFF.

The chain employs TRBV11-2 and TRBJ2-7, with TRBD1 identical over 10 bases. Trimming removed 3 bases from V and 0 bases from J; junction bases left unmatched: 11. Germline V gene data show CDR1 as SGHAT and CDR2 as FQNNGV. The CDR3 length is 18 residues. The CDR3 DNA sequence: TGTGCCAGCAGCTTTACGCTCCTGGGACAGGGGAGCTCCTACGAGCAGTACTTC. Protein product: CASSFTLLGQGSSYEQYF.

The chain joins TRBV7-6 to TRBJ2-1; 12 positions match TRBD2. Germline CDR1 reads SGHVS; CDR2 reads FNYEAQ. CDR3 length: 19 amino acids. V shed 2 bases and J 1 base; nucleotides not matched to a gene: 9. CDR3 in DNA: TGTGCCAGCAGCTTAATGACTAGCGGGAGCCCGGGGTCCTACAATGAGCAGTTCTTC. Its protein is CASSLMTSGSPGSYNEQFF.

The chain joins TRBV7-7 to TRBJ2-2, with 10 bases identical to TRBD1. CDR3 length: 14 residues. The ends lost 5 bases at V and 6 bases at J; junction bases unmatched: 3. Germline V lookup: CDR1 SSHAT, CDR2 FNYEAQ (reference sequence). The CDR3 nucleotides read TGTGCCAGCAGCCGGGACAGGGGAGCCGGGGAGCTGTTTTTT. Translating it yields CASSRDRGAGELFF.